This T cell receptor beta chain was captured by sequencing in a study of T cells in Graves' hyperthyroidism and ophthalmopathy (dated by TCRdb to between 2019 and 2020). Looking at the study overall: Peripheral blood was collected at initial diagnosis, before any treatment. Prospective prediction of ophthalmopathy was tested in an independent validation cohort of fewer than 20 hyperthyroidism patients and 17 patients who later progressed to ophthalmopathy. Following sampling, methimazole starting at 30 mg daily was given to hyperthyroidism patients, and high-dose intravenous methylprednisolone was given to ophthalmopathy patients. To identify distinguishing TCR V-J signatures, a discovery cohort of about 95 patients was used, comprising 40 to 45 with Graves' ophthalmopathy and 57 with stable Graves' hyperthyroidism. In addition, the study compared T-cell repertoires in thyroid tissue and in blood from several Graves' hyperthyroidism patients. The paper reports TCR Vbeta CDR3 sequencing of some 140 peripheral blood samples: fewer than 50 ophthalmopathy, approximately 74 hyperthyroidism and approximately 17 progressor patients. The 75 to 100 discovery patients were randomly divided into training and test sets at a 7:3 ratio.

The TCR beta CDR3 regions were amplified from the RNA transcripts. The first round of RT-PCR for the TCR CDR3 was performed with the HTBI primer set and the Qiagen OneStep RT-PCR kit. A second multiplex PCR round built the libraries, followed by size selection and purification. The libraries were sequenced on an Illumina HiSeq2000 using paired-end 100 bp reads. Per the original workflow: SOAPnuke was used to process the raw data, with reads discarded if the reads contained adapters or uncalled bases, had a mean Phred below 15, or lacked an exact constant-primer or identifier match. COPE v1.2.5 was used to merge the high-quality paired reads, and each unique nucleotide sequence was defined as a clonotype. Clonotypes were aligned to IMGT TRBV, TRBD and TRBJ reference segments using MiTCR v1.1. Analysis was restricted to V-J combinations with a frequency above 0.0001, which covered roughly 99% of repertoires. A TCS score was defined as the ratio of F50 (clonal expansion) to E x V (chaos), with BLOSUM62-based TCRdist applied between CDR3 peptides within each V-J. Welch's t-statistics and random forest reduced 500 to 550 V-J features to 13, which were used in a naive Bayes classifier (R e1071). TCRdb ran its own pipeline on the public reads, namely fastp trimming at Q25 and MiXCR clone calling, and kept in-frame beta chains. Duplicate CDR3 protein sequences are folded into a single record with the most common DNA and genes. The V and J calls here are based on TCRdb, not the publication. The sample table lists about 620,000 distinct CDR3 sequences, 15% to 20% of them with a count of one. The biggest ten clones account for around 3.9% of the sample.

Notes on this clonotype: What this receptor recognizes is not known. Nothing much larger sits one base from this clone, and base qualities are not available.

The germline V gene encodes CDR1 DFQATT and CDR2 SNEGSKA (reference sequence). The CDR3 runs 16 amino acids, cysteine and phenylalanine included. The CDR3 DNA has 48 bases and is translated from base 1. V lost 0 bases and J lost 4 bases, and the count of bases not matched to a germline gene is 10. The full study reports these points: Most expanded thyroid clonotypes (frequency above 0.001) were also found in blood, which suggests that blood repertoires may mirror thyroid immune responses. Sample size was not statistically predetermined, and investigators were not blinded to group allocation. Ophthalmopathy was separated from stable hyperthyroidism by a 13 V-J signature model, with about 86% sensitivity and 81% to 83% specificity obtained in cross-validation and 80%/75% obtained in testing. In validation, the model predicted progression to ophthalmopathy a median of roughly 6.5 months before onset, with roughly 70% sensitivity and roughly 79% specificity.

A patient counted as having stable Graves' hyperthyroidism if no progression to ophthalmopathy occurred over 18 months of follow-up. Hyperthyroidism patients were aged 18 to 65 years and newly diagnosed, with disease duration of less than 2 months. The study excluded patients with uncontrolled infections, other autoimmune diseases, pregnancy or lactation. Clinical symptoms, serum thyroxine and TRAb, thyroid ultrasound, and orbital computed tomography formed the basis for the diagnoses. PBMCs were isolated from about 10 ml of fresh peripheral blood by Ficoll-Paque density gradient centrifugation. Total RNA was extracted with Trizol reagent, and quality was checked on an Agilent 2100 Bioanalyzer.

The specimen was blood. The rearrangement combines TRBV20-1 with TRBJ2-7; 9 middle bases align to TRBD2. The sequence was collected from a woman aged 25 to 39 with Graves' hyperthyroidism. DNA sequence: TGCAGTGCTAGAGATCACGGCGGGAGGGCCTGGTACGAGCAGTACTTC. Its translation is CSARDHGGRAWYEQYF.